This TCR beta chain was sequenced for a study of shared clonotypes between healthy human individuals. Study-level results: The rarefaction results pointed to incomplete sorted-subset sequencing despite large depth. In a few donors, around 5% of naive CD4 clonotypes appeared in common.

As regards this clone: Its antigen remains unknown.

Terminally differentiated effector memory CD45RA+ cells were excluded from the naive CD8 cells, which were CD45RO-negative and positively selected for CCR7. In germline, CDR1 is MDHEN, CDR2 SYDVKM. The V segment lost 5 bases and the J segment 10 bases; nucleotides outside the gene matches: 18. There are 16 residues in the CDR3. The authors' processing: With immunoSEQ giving junction-only sequences and no quality scores, filtering differed. Assay: immunoSEQ multiplex PCR; the TCRdb copy retains only in-frame clones and omits some. The V and J calls and clone size come from that table; D and trimming were worked out from the DNA. There are more than 500,000 clones in the sample; roughly 96% occur only once, and 0.11% lies in the top ten.

The V call is TRBV28, the J call TRBJ2-3; 7 nucleotides line up with TRBD1. The TCR was taken from a woman aged 25-40 years in good health. The sequenced sample was naive CD8+ T cells sorted from blood. Here the CDR3 reads CASSVFGTAYDRSQYF. CDR3 coding DNA: TGTGCCAGCAGTGTGTTCGGGACAGCTTATGACCGATCGCAGTATTTT.